The rows below give T cell receptor beta chains drawn from one sample of a study of regulatory T cells in long-lasting Graves disease. TCRdb re-called the multiplex PCR reads with MiXCR, one entry per CDR3 protein. Of around 450,000 distinct CDR3 sequences listed, about 22% are singletons. The source material was peripheral blood mononuclear cells (PBMCs), sampled when the disease was refractory, from a patient treated with antithyroid drugs. These receptor sequences come from a female donor with Graves disease. Each CDR3 is given without its conserved first and last residue. The D gene is left open where the match is weak.

d_gene	v_gene	j_gene	len	CDR3aa
TRBD1	TRBV12-3/TRBV12-4	TRBJ1-2	12	ASSWGTGIYGYT
TRBD1	TRBV29-1	TRBJ1-5	10	SVGQGSQPQH
NA	TRBV24-1	TRBJ1-5	12	ATSDHREAQPQH
TRBD1	TRBV7-9	TRBJ1-4	13	ASSRSGTGDEKLF
TRBD1	TRBV7-9	TRBJ1-4	15	ASSLPSVGQGVEKLF
NA	TRBV20-1	TRBJ2-7	10	SAQGSSNEQY
TRBD1	TRBV6-5	TRBJ1-2	16	ASSYGTGLLPGLGGYT
NA	TRBV5-1	TRBJ1-1	11	ASSSLGSAEAF
NA	TRBV20-1	TRBJ1-1	12	SARDQGRVTEAF
NA	TRBV11-3	TRBJ2-4	11	ASSFRGEDIQY
NA	TRBV2	TRBJ1-4	10	ASNREDEKLF
NA	TRBV4-1	TRBJ1-2	11	ASQGIPNYGYT
NA	TRBV2	TRBJ1-1	11	ASIQDSNTEAF
NA	TRBV4-2	TRBJ1-4	13	ASSQVGQGGEKRF
NA	TRBV11-2	TRBJ1-2	13	ASSLGSGSVYGYT
NA	TRBV3-1	TRBJ2-1	12	ASSQLGSANEQF
NA	TRBV7-9	TRBJ1-4	14	ASSPPVRATNEKLF
NA	TRBV4-1	TRBJ1-2	15	ASSHHGPKGFNYGYT
NA	TRBV12-3/TRBV12-4	TRBJ1-2	12	ASSLGGSGVGYT
NA	TRBV2	TRBJ1-6	13	ASSAPTQGRSPLH
NA	TRBV28	TRBJ2-2	17	ASSLISAGMGGGTGELF
NA	TRBV12-3/TRBV12-4	TRBJ2-3	14	ASSLGASPPRDTQY
NA	TRBV20-1	TRBJ1-1	15	SAREGGWSVRDTEAF
NA	TRBV20-1	TRBJ1-1	10	SANSQGTKAF
TRBD2	TRBV5-1	TRBJ2-1	13	ASSLTSGMENEQF
NA	TRBV5-6	TRBJ1-2	11	ASSFRNSDGYT
TRBD1	TRBV2	TRBJ2-5	13	ASSDRGQGSETQY
NA	TRBV6-5	TRBJ2-7	11	ASSSPGRDEQY
NA	TRBV2	TRBJ1-1	12	ASSRDARNTEAF
NA	TRBV6-1	TRBJ2-6	17	ASSDSVFKGLRGANVLT
TRBD2	TRBV12-3/TRBV12-4	TRBJ2-5	14	ASSSYGLAGGATQY
NA	TRBV20-1	TRBJ1-2	9	SASGTHGYT
NA	TRBV20-1	TRBJ2-2	14	SARDRAGTNTGELF
NA	TRBV11-3	TRBJ2-2	14	ASSPIEHRNTGELF
NA	TRBV9	TRBJ1-1	11	ASSVETYTEAF
NA	TRBV4-3	TRBJ1-2	12	ASSQDLRGQGYT
TRBD1	TRBV6-9	TRBJ1-6	13	ASSSGTGSASPLH
TRBD1	TRBV12-3/TRBV12-4	TRBJ1-2	11	ASRETGGAVYT
NA	TRBV9	TRBJ1-5	16	ASSPKSPHRAQGQPQH
NA	TRBV2	TRBJ2-5	12	ASSSSGVQETQY
NA	TRBV7-9	TRBJ2-7	11	ASGQGSPYEQY
NA	TRBV6-1	TRBJ1-5	14	ASSEGGHLSNQPQH
TRBD1	TRBV5-4	TRBJ1-2	15	ASSLVQARGPTEGYT
NA	TRBV7-8	TRBJ2-5	11	ASSSQGKETQY
TRBD1	TRBV7-9	TRBJ1-4	11	ASRGTENEKLF
NA	TRBV20-1	TRBJ2-7	13	SARDLGTSSYEQY
NA	TRBV28	TRBJ1-2	11	ASSLGHFYGYT
NA	TRBV3-1	TRBJ1-1	14	ASSQGLTTGNTEAF
NA	TRBV12-3/TRBV12-4	TRBJ1-6	12	ASSLRQEDSPLH
TRBD2	TRBV7-6	TRBJ2-2	15	ASSLDRTSGNTGELF